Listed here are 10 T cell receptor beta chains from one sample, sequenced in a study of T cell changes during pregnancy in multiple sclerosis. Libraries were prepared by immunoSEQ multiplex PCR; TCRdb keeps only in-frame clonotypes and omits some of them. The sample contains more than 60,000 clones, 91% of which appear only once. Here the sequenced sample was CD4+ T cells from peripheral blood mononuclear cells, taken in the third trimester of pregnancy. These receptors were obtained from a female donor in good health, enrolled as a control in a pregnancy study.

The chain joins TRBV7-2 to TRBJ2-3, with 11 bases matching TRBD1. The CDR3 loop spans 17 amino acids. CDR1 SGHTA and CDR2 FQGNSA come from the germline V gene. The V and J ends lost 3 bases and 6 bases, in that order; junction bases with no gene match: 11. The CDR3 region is CASSFPRGTGGGDTQYF. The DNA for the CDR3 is TGTGCCAGCAGCTTCCCTCGGGGGACAGGGGGAGGTGATACGCAGTATTTT.

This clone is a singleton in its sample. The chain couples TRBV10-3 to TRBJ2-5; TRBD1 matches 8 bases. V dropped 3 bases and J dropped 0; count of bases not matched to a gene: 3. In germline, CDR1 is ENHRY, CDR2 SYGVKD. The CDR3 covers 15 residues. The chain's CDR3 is CAISDGQGNQETQYF. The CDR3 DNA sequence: TGTGCCATCAGTGACGGACAGGGAAACCAAGAGACCCAGTACTTC.

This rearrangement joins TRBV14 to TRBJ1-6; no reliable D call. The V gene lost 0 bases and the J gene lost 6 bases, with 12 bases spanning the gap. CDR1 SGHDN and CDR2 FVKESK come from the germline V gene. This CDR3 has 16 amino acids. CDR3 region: CASSQDGADFNSPLHF. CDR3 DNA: TGTGCCAGCAGCCAAGATGGCGCAGACTTTAATTCACCCCTCCACTTT.

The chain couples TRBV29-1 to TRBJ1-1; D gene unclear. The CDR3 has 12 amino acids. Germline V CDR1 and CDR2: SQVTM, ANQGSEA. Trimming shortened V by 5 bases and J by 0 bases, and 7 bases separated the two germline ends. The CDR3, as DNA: TGCAGCGTTTCAATCATGAACACTGAAGCTTTCTTT. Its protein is CSVSIMNTEAFF. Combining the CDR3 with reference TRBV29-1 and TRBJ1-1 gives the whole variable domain SAVISQKPSRDICQRGTSLTIQCQVDSQVTMMFWYRQQPGQSLTLIATANQGSEATYESGFVIDKFPISRPNLTFSTLTVSNMSPEDSSIYLCSVSIMNTEAFFGQGTRLTVV.

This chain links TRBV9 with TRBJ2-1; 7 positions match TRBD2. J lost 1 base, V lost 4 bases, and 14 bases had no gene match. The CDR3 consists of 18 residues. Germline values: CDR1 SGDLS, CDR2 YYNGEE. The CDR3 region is CASSPPRRASGSYNEQFF. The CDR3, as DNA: TGTGCCAGCAGCCCTCCCCGCCGGGCTAGCGGTTCCTACAATGAGCAGTTCTTC. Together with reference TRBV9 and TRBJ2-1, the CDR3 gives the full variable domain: DSGVTQTPKHLITATGQRVTLRCSPRSGDLSVYWYQQSLDQGLQFLIQYYNGEERAKGNILERFSAQQFPDLHSELNLSSLELGDSALYFCASSPPRRASGSYNEQFFGPGTRLTVL.

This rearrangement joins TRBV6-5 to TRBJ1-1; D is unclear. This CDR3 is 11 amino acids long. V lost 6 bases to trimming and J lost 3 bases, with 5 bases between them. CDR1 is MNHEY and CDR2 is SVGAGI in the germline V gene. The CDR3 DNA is TGTGCCAGCAGACGAGACACTGAAGCTTTCTTT. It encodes CASRRDTEAFF.

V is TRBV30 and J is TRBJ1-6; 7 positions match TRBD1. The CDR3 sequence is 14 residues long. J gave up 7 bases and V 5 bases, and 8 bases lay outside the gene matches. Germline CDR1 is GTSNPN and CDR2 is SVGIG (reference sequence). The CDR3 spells CAWALQGYNSPLHF. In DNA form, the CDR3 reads TGTGCCTGGGCACTACAGGGGTACAATTCACCCCTCCACTTT.

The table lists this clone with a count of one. CDR3 coding DNA: TGTGCCAGCATGGGGGGGGGACGTGGCTACACCTTC. Translation: CASMGGGRGYTF. The chain combines TRBV6-1 with TRBJ1-2; weak D call: TRBD1 (5 bases). This CDR3 has 12 amino acids. CDR1 is MNHNS, CDR2 SASEGT, per germline. Trimming stripped 7 bases from V and 7 bases from J, with 13 bases between.

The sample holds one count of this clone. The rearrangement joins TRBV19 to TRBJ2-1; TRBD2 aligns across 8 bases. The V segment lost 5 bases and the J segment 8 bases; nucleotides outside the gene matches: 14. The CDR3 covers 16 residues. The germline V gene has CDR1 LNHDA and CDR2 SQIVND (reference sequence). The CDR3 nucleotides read TGTGCCAGTAGTCTCCTTGGCGGGGGGATGGCGGATGAGCAGTTCTTC. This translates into CASSLLGGGMADEQFF.

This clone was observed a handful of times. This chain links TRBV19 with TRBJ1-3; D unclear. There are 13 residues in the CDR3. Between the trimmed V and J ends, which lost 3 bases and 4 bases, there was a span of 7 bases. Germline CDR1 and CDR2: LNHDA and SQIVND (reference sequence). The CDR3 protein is CASSILSGNTIYF. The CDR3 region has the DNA TGTGCCAGTAGTATCCTCTCGGGAAACACCATATATTTT.